This entry is about one T cell receptor (beta chain). The target antigen is unknown. There are 16 residues in the CDR3. Germline V CDR1 and CDR2: SGHVS, FQNEAQ. V gave up 1 base and J gave up 3 bases; unmatched junction bases: 6. This sample was taken from a study of graft-versus-host responses after intestinal transplantation. Background on the study: Following induction with anti-thymocyte globulin, all recipients were given tacrolimus and steroids for two to three years.

Regarding the study as a whole: Levels of circulating GvH clones at their peak were associated with early post-transplant HvG declines.

Clones were sequenced by immunoSEQ multiplex PCR, and TCRdb holds only the in-frame ones, with some missing. The data contain 55,000 to 85,000 clones, 80% to 90% of them singletons. This receptor was obtained from a human donor who received an intestinal transplant. The J gene is TRBJ2-1, the V gene TRBV7-8; 7 bases agree with TRBD1. The specimen comprised unstimulated CD8+ T cells sorted from spleen or lymph node cells, sampled before intestinal transplant. The DNA of the CDR3 is TGTGCCAGCAGCTTAGGAGAGACAGGGTTCTACAATGAGCAGTTCTTC. Amino acids: CASSLGETGFYNEQFF.